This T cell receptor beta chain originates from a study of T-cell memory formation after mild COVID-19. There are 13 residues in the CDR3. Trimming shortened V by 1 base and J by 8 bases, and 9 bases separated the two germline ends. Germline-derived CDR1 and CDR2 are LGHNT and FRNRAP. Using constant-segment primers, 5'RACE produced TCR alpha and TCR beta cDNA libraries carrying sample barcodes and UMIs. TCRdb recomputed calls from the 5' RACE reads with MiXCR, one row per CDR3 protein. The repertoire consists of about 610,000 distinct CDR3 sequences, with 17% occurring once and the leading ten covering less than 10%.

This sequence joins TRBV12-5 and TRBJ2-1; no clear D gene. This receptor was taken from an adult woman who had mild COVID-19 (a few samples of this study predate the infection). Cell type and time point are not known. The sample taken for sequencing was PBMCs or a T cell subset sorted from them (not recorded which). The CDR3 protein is CASGLDSPYEQFF. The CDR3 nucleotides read TGTGCTAGTGGTTTGGACTCCCCCTATGAGCAGTTCTTC.